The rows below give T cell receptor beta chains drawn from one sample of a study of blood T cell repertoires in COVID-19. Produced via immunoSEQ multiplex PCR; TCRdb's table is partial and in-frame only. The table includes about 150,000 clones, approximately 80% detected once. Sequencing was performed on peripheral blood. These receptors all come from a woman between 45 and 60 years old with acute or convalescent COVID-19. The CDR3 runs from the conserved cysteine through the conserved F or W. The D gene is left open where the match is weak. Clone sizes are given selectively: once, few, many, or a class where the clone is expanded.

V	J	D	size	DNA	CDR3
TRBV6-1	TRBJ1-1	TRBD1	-	TGTGCCAGCAGTGAGGTGGGGACAGGGCTCCTGAGCACTGAAGCTTTCTTT	CASSEVGTGLLSTEAFF
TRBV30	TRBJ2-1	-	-	TGTGCCTGGAGTGGACAGGTTAGGGGTGGTGAGCAGTTCTTC	CAWSGQVRGGEQFF
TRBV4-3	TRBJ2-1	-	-	TGCGCCAGCAGCCAACACGGGAGCTCCTACAATGAGCAGTTCTTC	CASSQHGSSYNEQFF
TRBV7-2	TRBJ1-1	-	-	TGTGCCAGCAGCCGAGACAGTGAAGCTTTCTTT	CASSRDSEAFF
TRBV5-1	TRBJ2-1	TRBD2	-	TGCGCCAGCAGCAGCGGGACTAGTAATGGTGAGCAGTTCTTC	CASSSGTSNGEQFF
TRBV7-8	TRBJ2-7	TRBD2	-	TGTGCCAGCAGCTTCGGGACTAGCGGCGAGCAGTACTTC	CASSFGTSGEQYF
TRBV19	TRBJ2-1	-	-	TGTGCCAGTACGAGGGAGTTCGCGCCTTACAATGAGCAGTTCTTC	CASTREFAPYNEQFF
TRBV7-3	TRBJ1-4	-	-	TGTGCCAGCAGCTTACGTGGCGGGGAGACAACTAATGAAAAACTGTTTTTT	CASSLRGGETTNEKLFF
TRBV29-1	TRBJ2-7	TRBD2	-	TGCAGCGTTGGACGCAGGACTAGTGGGTACGAGCAGTACTTC	CSVGRRTSGYEQYF
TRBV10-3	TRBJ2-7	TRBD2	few	TGTGCCATCAGTGCAGCTGGGCTAGCGGAAATATTCTACGAGCAGTACTTC	CAISAAGLAEIFYEQYF
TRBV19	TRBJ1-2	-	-	TGTGCCAGTACCCCCGGACACAGAAACTATGGCTACACCTTC	CASTPGHRNYGYTF
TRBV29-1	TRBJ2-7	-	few	TGCAGCGTTGGAGAAGGGGTCATCCCCTACGAGCAGTACTTC	CSVGEGVIPYEQYF
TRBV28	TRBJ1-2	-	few	TGTGCCAGCAGGAATCCTAGGTCCGCCGAAGCTAACTATGGCTACACCTTC	CASRNPRSAEANYGYTF
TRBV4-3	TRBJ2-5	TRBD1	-	TGCGCCAGCAGCCGATCACAGGGGGGATCAGAGACCCAGTACTTC	CASSRSQGGSETQYF
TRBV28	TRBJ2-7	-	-	TGTGCCAGCAGTTTGCCCTCAGGGCGGGGTGGCGAGCAGTACTTC	CASSLPSGRGGEQYF
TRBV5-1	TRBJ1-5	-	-	TGCGCCAGCAGCTTCGGCGGACTAACTAGCAATCAGCCCCAGCATTTT	CASSFGGLTSNQPQHF
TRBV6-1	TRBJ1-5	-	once	TGTGCCAGCAGTGACCTCAGGGTTTTGGGTCAGCCCCAGCATTTT	CASSDLRVLGQPQHF
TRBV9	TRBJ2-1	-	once	TGTGCCAGCAGCGTACACGAAGAACCAACTGAATACAATGAGCAGTTCTTC	CASSVHEEPTEYNEQFF
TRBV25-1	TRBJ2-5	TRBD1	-	TGTGCCAGCAGTGAAGTGACAGGGGGCGCGGGGGAGACCCAGTACTTC	CASSEVTGGAGETQYF
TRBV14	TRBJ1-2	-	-	TGTGCCAGCAGCCATAATTCCCTCTATGGCTACACCTTC	CASSHNSLYGYTF
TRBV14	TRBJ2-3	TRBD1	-	TGTGCCAGCAGCCAAGGTCAGGGGGACGTTACAGATACGCAGTATTTT	CASSQGQGDVTDTQYF
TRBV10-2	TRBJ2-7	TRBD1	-	TGCGCCAGCAGTGATCCGGGACAGGGCAGCTACGAGCAGTACTTC	CASSDPGQGSYEQYF
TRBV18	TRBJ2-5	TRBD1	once	TGTGCCAGCTCACCGGACAGGGTCCAGACCCAGTACTTC	CASSPDRVQTQYF